This T cell receptor (beta chain) derives from a study of blood T cell repertoires in COVID-19. Study at large: Sites across the United States, Italy and Spain contributed samples from acute and convalescent COVID-19. From T cells, B-cell-depleted T cells, or PBMCs came the material, which was cDNA or gDNA.

The CDR3 contains 15 residues. V lost 1 base to trimming and J lost 4 bases; unmatched junction nucleotides: 4. Per the germline V gene, CDR1 is SGHTA and CDR2 is FQGTGA. Original methodology: Amplified reference gene primers provided the basis for estimating nucleated cell counts. The data were produced by immunoSEQ multiplex PCR, yet TCRdb's version contains in-frame clones alone and is incomplete. Clonal size and the V and J genes are those of that table, whereas D and trimming came from the DNA. Of 200,000 to 250,000 clones in the sample, around 83% were seen once. The chain combines TRBV7-3 with TRBJ2-1; 7 bases align to TRBD1. Specimen: peripheral blood. The source of this sequence is a man aged 45 to 65 with active or convalescent COVID-19. The CDR3 DNA reads TGTGCCAGCAGCTTAAAGACAGGGATATACAATGAGCAGTTCTTC. This gives the protein CASSLKTGIYNEQFF.